This T cell receptor beta chain was retrieved from a study of T cell repertoires in cytomegalovirus infection. Background on the study: Use of recently identified HLA-C-restricted and well-studied HLA-B-restricted CMV epitopes was part of the study. Matching HLA type, along with CMV infection, was indicated by public TCR beta signatures.

There are many counts of this clonotype. Its antigen is currently unknown. MiXCR was run by TCRdb on the reads, yielding one entry per CDR3 protein. The data show approximately 730,000 distinct CDR3 sequences, 25% to 35% seen once. General study points: Pooled public TCR beta family frequency picked out CMV carriers with the relevant HLA. Clonotypes of TCR beta that were HLA-C-restricted and CMV-specific dominated the ex vivo response.

This clonotype originated in a human donor in good health (CMV status not recorded). Some clones in this sample may be carry-over from other donors' samples. The specimen comprised cultured CD8+ T cells from PBMCs, sampled from culture after CMV antigen stimulation.

CDR3 loop: CASSIGGGALTDTQYF. CDR3 bases: TGTGCCAGCAGCATTGGCGGGGGGGCTTTGACAGATACGCAGTATTTT. This chain links TRBV7-8 with TRBJ2-3, with 9 bases identical to TRBD2. Germline trimming cut 5 bases from V and 3 bases from J; bases unmatched to any gene: 9. Germline V gives CDR1 SGHVS, CDR2 FQNEAQ. The CDR3 is made up of 16 amino acids. Using reference TRBV7-8 and TRBJ2-3 for the parts outside the CDR3, the full variable domain is GAGVSQSPRYKVAKRGQDVALRCDPISGHVSLFWYQQALGQGPEFLTYFQNEAQLDKSGLPSDRFFAERPEGSVSTLKIQRTQQEDSAVYLCASSIGGGALTDTQYFGPGTRLTVL.